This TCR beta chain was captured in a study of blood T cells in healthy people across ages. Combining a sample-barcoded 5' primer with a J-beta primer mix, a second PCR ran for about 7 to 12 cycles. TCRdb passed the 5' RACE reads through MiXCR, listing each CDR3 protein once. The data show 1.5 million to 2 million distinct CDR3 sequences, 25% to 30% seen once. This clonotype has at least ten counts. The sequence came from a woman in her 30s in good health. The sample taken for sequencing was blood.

CDR3 protein: CASSFSGRAEFF. In nucleotides, the CDR3 is TGTGCCAGCAGTTTTAGCGGGAGGGCGGAGTTCTTC. The chain uses TRBV27 and TRBJ2-1; 11 positions match TRBD2. The J segment lost 14 bases and the V segment lost 3 bases, leaving 3 bases of the junction unmatched. The CDR3 is 12 residues long. CDR1 is MNHEY and CDR2 is SMNVEV in the germline V gene (reference sequence).